This T cell receptor (beta chain) was identified during a study of blood T cell repertoires in COVID-19. The germline V and J ends were trimmed by 1 base and 5 bases, with 8 bases remaining between them. The CDR3 has 13 amino acids. The germline V gene has CDR1 SGHTA and CDR2 FQGNSA. To note about this clone: Other DNA sequences from this sample encode an identical CDR3 as well.

Original analysis: It was from reference gene primer amplification that nucleated cell counts were estimated. The repertoire was sequenced with immunoSEQ multiplex PCR; TCRdb's copy has only in-frame clones and lacks some. V and J calls and clone size are copied from that table; D and trimming were computed from the DNA. This sample has about 220,000 clones, with roughly 80% found just once. Sequencing input: PBMCs or T cells enriched from blood (not recorded which). The chain has TRBV7-2 and TRBJ2-5; D remains ambiguous. This sequence originates from a woman between 40 and 55 years old with acute COVID-19. CDR3 sequence: CASSLGIRETQYF. Here the CDR3 DNA reads TGTGCCAGCAGCTTAGGCATCCGGGAGACCCAGTACTTC. Variable domain in full (rest from reference TRBV7-2 and TRBJ2-5): GAGVSQSPSNKVTEKGKDVELRCDPISGHTALYWYRQSLGQGLEFLIYFQGNSAPDKSGLPSDRFSAERTGGSVSTLTIQRTQQEDSAVYLCASSLGIRETQYFGPGTRLLVL.